This entry concerns a single T cell receptor beta chain. Its antigen remains unknown. The length of the CDR3 is 16 residues. V was clipped by 4 bases and J by 2 bases; unmatched bases: 8. Germline V gives CDR1 SGHTA, CDR2 FQGTGA. These data belong to a study of persistence of HIV-infected CD4 T cells. This was the immunoSEQ version 4 assay in survey mode. Generated by immunoSEQ multiplex PCR, the TCRdb table keeps only in-frame clones and is missing some. The sample records about 36,000 clones, more than 75% being singletons. Overlapping HIV-1 Gag 15-mer peptides at approximately 1 ug per peptide per mL were used. CD40L/CD69 double-negative CD45RO-high memory CD4+ T cells were collected.

Sequenced material: cultured CD4+ T cells from PBMCs, taken from a patient who received antiretroviral therapy. The TCR sequence derives from an adult with HIV. The donor label of this sample is uncertain. The J gene is TRBJ2-3, the V gene TRBV7-3, with 8 bases lining up with TRBD2. This CDR3 reads CASSYGLARTTDTQYF. Here the CDR3 DNA reads TGTGCCAGCAGCTACGGACTAGCAAGAACCACAGATACGCAGTATTTT.